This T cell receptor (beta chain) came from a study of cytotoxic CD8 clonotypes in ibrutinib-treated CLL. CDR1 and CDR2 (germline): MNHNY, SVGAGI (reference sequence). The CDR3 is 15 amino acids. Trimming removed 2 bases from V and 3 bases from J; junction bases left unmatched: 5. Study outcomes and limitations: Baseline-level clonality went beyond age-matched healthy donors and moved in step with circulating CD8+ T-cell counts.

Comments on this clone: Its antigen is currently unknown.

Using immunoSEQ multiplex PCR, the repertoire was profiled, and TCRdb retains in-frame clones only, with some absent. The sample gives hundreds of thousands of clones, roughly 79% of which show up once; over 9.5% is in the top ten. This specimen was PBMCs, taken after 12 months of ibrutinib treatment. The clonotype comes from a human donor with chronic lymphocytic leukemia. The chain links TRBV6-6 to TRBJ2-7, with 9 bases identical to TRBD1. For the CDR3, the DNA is TGTGCCAGCAGTTACCAGGGACAGGGTAACTACGAGCAGTACTTC. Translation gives CASSYQGQGNYEQYF.